This T cell receptor (beta chain) derives from a study of blood T cells in healthy people across ages. This clonotype was counted between two and nine times. Its matching antigen is unknown. V lost 6 bases and J lost 3; bases outside the gene matches: 7. This CDR3 comprises 15 residues. Germline V gene lookup returns CDR1 SQVTM and CDR2 ANQGSEA. Primers used in a second PCR of about 7 to 12 cycles were a sample-barcoded 5' primer and a J-beta primer mix. Every single cDNA molecule received a tag from a template-switch adaptor with 12 random nucleotides. TCRdb re-derived calls from the 5' RACE reads in MiXCR, one entry per CDR3 protein. The data hold roughly 720,000 distinct CDR3 sequences, with 53% observed a single time. General study results and limits: Correlation between TCR beta diversity and naive T cell percentage was strong. Older individuals had lower TCR beta diversity per million T cells (the decline was roughly linear).

The V call is TRBV29-1, the J call TRBJ2-1; 11 nucleotides align to TRBD2. Sequencing was performed on blood. The sequence was collected from an elderly man in good health. DNA of the CDR3: TGCAGCGTAAGACTAGCGGGGCAATACTACAATGAGCAGTTCTTC. Protein sequence: CSVRLAGQYYNEQFF.